This T cell receptor (beta chain) is from a study of T cells in Graves' hyperthyroidism and ophthalmopathy. This clonotype was seen at least ten times. Amplified TCR beta CDR3 regions came from RNA transcripts. Using the HTBI primer set, a first-round RT-PCR was run on the TCR CDR3. In TCRdb, the multiplex PCR reads were re-called with MiXCR into one record per CDR3 protein. The sample yields nearly 600,000 distinct CDR3 sequences, around 13% seen once. The CDR3 has 15 residues. V lost 9 bases and J lost 4; bases outside the gene matches: 11. The TCR originated in a woman in her 30s with Graves' hyperthyroidism that later progressed to Graves' ophthalmopathy. The source material was blood. This chain connects TRBV12-3 or TRBV12-4 to TRBJ2-7; 11 nucleotides match TRBD2. CDR3 nucleotides: TGTGCCAGTTCCTCCGGGACTAGCGGATTGTACGAGCAGTACTTC. Its protein product is CASSSGTSGLYEQYF.